These 26 T cell receptor beta chains originate from one sample sequenced in a study of HIV-infected patients and healthy controls. TCRdb reanalysed the 5' RACE reads using MiXCR and keeps one entry per CDR3 protein. The sample has about 67,000 distinct CDR3 sequences; roughly 16% are singletons. The sample comprised CD4+ T cells from blood. Every receptor here comes from a human donor in good health.

This clonotype was found a few times. The chain has TRBV12-3 or TRBV12-4 and TRBJ2-5, with 10 nucleotides matching TRBD2. V dropped 7 bases and J dropped 5; count of bases not matched to a gene: 10. This CDR3 has 15 residues. CDR3 region: CASKTGTSVLETQYF. The CDR3 bases are TGTGCCAGCAAGACCGGGACTAGCGTTTTGGAGACCCAGTACTTC.

This clonotype was seen ten or more times. V usage is TRBV7-2 and J usage is TRBJ2-3; D remains unclear. CDR1 and CDR2 (germline): SGHTA, FQGNSA. The V end was cut by 5 bases, the J end by 3 bases, with 12 bases between. The length of the CDR3 is 14 residues. The CDR3, as DNA: TGTGCCAGCAGCCCTGCGGCCATAACAGATACGCAGTATTTT. This gives the protein CASSPAAITDTQYF.

This clonotype turned up a few times. J is TRBJ1-4 and V is TRBV30; 10 positions match TRBD1. The CDR3 extends over 14 amino acids. The germline gives CDR1 GTSNPN, CDR2 SVGIG (reference sequence). J was trimmed by 8 bases and V by 2 bases; bases with no gene match: 5. CDR3 nucleotide sequence: TGTGCCTGGAGTCGCGGGGGACAGGGGGAAAAACTGTTTTTT. This sequence encodes CAWSRGGQGEKLFF.

This clonotype was counted only a few times. The chain joins TRBV19 to TRBJ2-7, with D tentatively TRBD1 (5 bases). From germline, CDR1 is LNHDA and CDR2 SQIVND (reference sequence). The CDR3 sequence is 13 residues long. V lost 3 bases to trimming and J lost 6 bases, with 12 bases between them. The CDR3 reads CASSIQGLGEQYF. As DNA, the CDR3 is TGTGCCAGTAGTATCCAGGGCCTTGGCGAGCAGTACTTC.

This clonotype was detected many times. The chain carries TRBV7-2 and TRBJ2-1; 8 bases match TRBD2. The CDR3 loop spans 15 amino acids. The J segment lost 4 bases and the V segment lost 0 bases, leaving 2 bases of the junction unmatched. The germline CDR1 and CDR2 sequences are SGHTA and FQGNSA. This CDR3 reads CASSLAGLAYNEQFF. The CDR3 DNA reads TGTGCCAGCAGCTTAGCAGGACTAGCTTACAATGAGCAGTTCTTC.

This clonotype was observed a handful of times. V and J are TRBV16 and TRBJ2-5; D may be TRBD2 (5 bases). The CDR3 covers 13 residues. V was pared by 8 bases and J by 1 base, with 11 bases between. Germline V gives CDR1 KGHSY, CDR2 FQNENV. The CDR3 is CASRGLLQETQYF. The CDR3 DNA follows: TGTGCCAGCCGTGGACTGCTCCAAGAGACCCAGTACTTC. Full variable domain (missing parts from reference TRBV16 and TRBJ2-5): GEEVAQTPKHLVRGEGQKAKLYCAPIKGHSYVFWYQQVLKNEFKFLISFQNENVFDETGMPKERFSAKCLPNSPCSLEIQATKLEDSAVYFCASRGLLQETQYFGPGTRLLVL.

Only a few counts were recorded for this clonotype. This chain uses TRBV20-1 with TRBJ1-4; D ambiguous. V shed 7 bases and J shed 6 bases, with 6 bases lying between them. The germline gives CDR1 DFQATT, CDR2 SNEGSKA (reference sequence). The CDR3 spans 10 residues. The CDR3 protein is CSVEDEKLFF. Written as DNA, the CDR3 is TGCAGTGTCGAGGATGAAAAACTGTTTTTT.

This clonotype was picked up one time. This chain uses TRBV5-6 with TRBJ1-5, with a weak D call TRBD1 (5 bases). The CDR3 is made up of 12 amino acids. Germline V gene lookup returns CDR1 SGHDT and CDR2 YYEEEE. V lost 2 bases and J 7 bases, leaving 7 bases between the germline ends. The CDR3 spells CASSLGTQPQHF. The CDR3 DNA reads as TGTGCCAGCAGCTTAGGGACCCAGCCCCAGCATTTT.

This clonotype has at least ten counts. The J gene is TRBJ2-5, the V gene TRBV7-7; D perhaps matches TRBD2 (6 bases). V was cut by 4 bases and J by 4 bases, with 13 bases left in between. The CDR3 loop spans 14 amino acids. Germline lookup yields CDR1 SSHAT and CDR2 FNYEAQ (reference sequence). Here the CDR3 DNA reads TGTGCCAGCAGCTCGAGCGGGTTTACAGAGACCCAGTACTTC. Translating gives CASSSSGFTETQYF.

This chain joins TRBV28 and TRBJ1-4; the D is unclear. This CDR3 is 13 amino acids long. Per the germline V gene, CDR1 is MDHEN and CDR2 is SYDVKM. V was clipped by 5 bases and J by 8 bases, with 12 bases between them. The CDR3 loop reads CASSNRAREKLFF. In nucleotides, the CDR3 is TGTGCCAGCAGTAACCGGGCTCGAGAAAAACTGTTTTTT.

The chain joins TRBV20-1 to TRBJ2-3; no reliable D call. CDR1 is DFQATT, CDR2 SNEGSKA, per germline (reference sequence). The CDR3 extends over 17 amino acids. V was shortened by 0 bases and J by 1 base, with 17 bases between the two germline ends. In nucleotides, the CDR3 is TGCAGTGCTAGAGACTCTCGGCAGGCACTACGCACAGATACGCAGTATTTT. It is translated as CSARDSRQALRTDTQYF.

This clonotype was seen many times. This rearrangement joins TRBV9 to TRBJ2-3; D is uncertain. Trimming left V 1 base short and J 6 bases short, with 12 bases between. CDR1 and CDR2 (germline): SGDLS, YYNGEE. CDR3 length: 14 residues. The CDR3 sequence: CASSVLILGDTQYF. In DNA, the CDR3 is TGTGCCAGCAGCGTATTGATACTTGGGGATACGCAGTATTTT.

This clonotype was recorded a few times. This CDR3 is CASSQGLGSSYNEQFF. As DNA, the CDR3 is TGTGCCAGCAGCCAAGGCCTGGGCAGTTCCTACAATGAGCAGTTCTTC. The chain recombines TRBV3-1 with TRBJ2-1; D not certain. CDR3 size: 16 residues. Trimming cost V 1 base and J 1 base, with 11 bases left between them. The germline gives CDR1 LGHDT, CDR2 YNNKEL (reference sequence).

The table lists this clonotype with many counts. CDR3 loop: CASSASGTVFNEQFF. CDR3 coding DNA: TGTGCCAGCTCAGCTTCCGGGACAGTTTTCAATGAGCAGTTCTTC. The chain uses TRBV18 and TRBJ2-1; the match to TRBD1 covers 7 bases. This CDR3 has 15 residues. The germline gives CDR1 KGHSH, CDR2 LQKENI. V was pared by 5 bases and J by 6 bases, with 10 bases of the junction left unmatched.

The J gene is TRBJ2-7, the V gene TRBV28; no clear D. The CDR3 covers 14 residues. The germline V gene encodes CDR1 MDHEN and CDR2 SYDVKM. The V end was cut by 7 bases, the J end by 0 bases, with 13 bases between. CDR3 DNA: TGTGCCAGCATGGGCCCGGAAAGCTCCTACGAGCAGTACTTC. This gives the protein CASMGPESSYEQYF.

The chain is built from TRBV5-1 and TRBJ2-2, with a weak D call TRBD1 (5 bases). Per the germline V gene, CDR1 is SGHRS and CDR2 is YFSETQ. This CDR3 has 14 amino acids. V was pared by 0 bases and J by 8 bases, with 11 bases between. For the CDR3, the DNA is TGCGCCAGCAGCTTGGATCCAGGGTCGGGGGAGCTGTTTTTT. It specifies CASSLDPGSGELFF.

V gene TRBV6-5 combines with J gene TRBJ1-6, with TRBD1 as a possible D gene (5 bases). The CDR3 is 15 residues long. V gave up 2 bases and J gave up 9 bases, with 14 bases separating them. Per the germline V gene, CDR1 is MNHEY and CDR2 is SVGAGI. The CDR3 DNA reads as TGTGCCAGCAGTTACCTAGACAGTAAGGGTTCACCCCTCCACTTT. Translating gives CASSYLDSKGSPLHF.

This chain connects TRBV20-1 to TRBJ2-7; no reliable D call. V lost 6 bases and J lost 9, with 15 bases in between. Per germline, CDR1 DFQATT and CDR2 SNEGSKA (reference sequence). The CDR3 has 11 residues. The CDR3 DNA follows: TGCAGTGCCACGCACGAGGCCATGCAGTACTTC. Translated, it gives CSATHEAMQYF.

This clonotype was seen repeatedly, ten times or more. The chain carries TRBV28 and TRBJ1-1; D is unclear. The V gene's germline CDR1 is MDHEN and CDR2 SYDVKM. Trimming removed 8 bases from V and 2 bases from J, with 12 bases in between. The CDR3 covers 13 residues. Here the CDR3 reads CASQRELNTEAFF. The CDR3 nucleotides are TGTGCCAGCCAAAGGGAGCTAAACACTGAAGCTTTCTTT.

The J gene is TRBJ2-2, the V gene TRBV20-1; D is ambiguous. V was cut by 5 bases and J by 2 bases, with 12 bases left in between. Germline CDR1 reads DFQATT; CDR2 reads SNEGSKA (reference sequence). The CDR3 spans 14 residues. CDR3 nucleotides: TGCAGTGCTCTTGGCGTGGGTAACACCGGGGAGCTGTTTTTT. Its translation is CSALGVGNTGELFF.

J is TRBJ1-1 and V is TRBV5-4, with 8 bases that match TRBD1. With 4 bases clipped from V and 2 bases from J, the junction kept 16 bases outside the gene matches. The germline CDR1 and CDR2 sequences are SGHNT and YYREEE (reference sequence). The CDR3 extends over 18 amino acids. The CDR3 sequence is CASSTGSGTGRINTEAFF. The CDR3 DNA follows: TGTGCCAGCAGCACTGGGTCCGGGACAGGCCGTATAAACACTGAAGCTTTCTTT.

The chain carries TRBV11-1 and TRBJ2-4; D gene unclear. Trimming removed 1 base at V and 1 base at J, with 11 bases between. This CDR3 is 16 amino acids long. The V gene's germline CDR1 is SGHAT and CDR2 FQDESV (reference sequence). CDR3 DNA: TGTGCCAGCAGCTTAGTGGGCACTGGGGCCAAAAACATTCAGTACTTC. Translating gives CASSLVGTGAKNIQYF.

This clonotype was seen repeatedly, ten times or more. The chain recombines TRBV7-3 with TRBJ1-1, with a possible D match to TRBD1 (5 bases). This CDR3 is built from 13 residues. V dropped 5 bases and J dropped 0 bases, with 7 bases sitting between them. Germline-derived CDR1 and CDR2 are SGHTA and FQGTGA. The CDR3 reads CASSADMNTEAFF. The CDR3 DNA reads as TGTGCCAGCAGCGCGGACATGAACACTGAAGCTTTCTTT.

CDR3 sequence (DNA): TGTGCCAGCAGTTACGGCGTCGGCTACGAGCAGTACTTC. Residues: CASSYGVGYEQYF. The V and J genes are TRBV6-2 or TRBV6-3 and TRBJ2-7; D is unresolved. This CDR3 is 13 amino acids long. Trimming cost V 2 bases and J 3 bases, with 8 bases left between them. The V gene's germline CDR1 is MNHEY and CDR2 SVGEGT.

This clonotype was seen many times. The chain links TRBV7-8 to TRBJ1-1; tentative D call: TRBD1 (6 bases). Trimming stripped 2 bases from V and 1 base from J, with 14 bases between. CDR1 SGHVS and CDR2 FQNEAQ come from the germline V gene. This CDR3 region has 16 residues. The CDR3 bases are TGTGCCAGCAGCTTAACACAGGCAGGGGCGAACACTGAAGCTTTCTTT. It translates to CASSLTQAGANTEAFF.

This clonotype was observed a few times. In DNA form, the CDR3 reads TGTGCCAGCAGAACGGACAGGGGAGAAGCTTTCTTT. It yields the protein CASRTDRGEAFF. The J gene is TRBJ1-1, the V gene TRBV2; 9 bases match TRBD1. Germline CDR1 SNHLY, CDR2 FYNNEI. Trimming cost V 6 bases and J 8 bases; bases outside gene matches: 4. The CDR3 extends over 12 amino acids. The full variable domain, completed using reference TRBV2 and TRBJ1-1, is EPEVTQTPSHQVTQMGQEVILRCVPISNHLYFYWYRQILGQKVEFLVSFYNNEISEKSEIFDDQFSVERPDGSNFTLKIRSTKLEDSAMYFCASRTDRGEAFFGQGTRLTVV.